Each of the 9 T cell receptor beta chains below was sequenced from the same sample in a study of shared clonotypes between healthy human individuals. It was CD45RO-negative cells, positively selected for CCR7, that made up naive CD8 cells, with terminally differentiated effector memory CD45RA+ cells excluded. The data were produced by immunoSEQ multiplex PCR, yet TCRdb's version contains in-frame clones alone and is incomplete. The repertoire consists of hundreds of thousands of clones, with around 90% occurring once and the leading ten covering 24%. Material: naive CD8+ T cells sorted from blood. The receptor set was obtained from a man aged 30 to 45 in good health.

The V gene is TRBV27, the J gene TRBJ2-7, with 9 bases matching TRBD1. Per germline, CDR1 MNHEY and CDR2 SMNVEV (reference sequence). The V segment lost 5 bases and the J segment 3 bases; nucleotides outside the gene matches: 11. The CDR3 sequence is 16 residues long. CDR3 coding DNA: TGTGCCAGCAGTGACGCCCCGGGACAGGGATTCTACGAGCAGTACTTC. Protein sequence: CASSDAPGQGFYEQYF.

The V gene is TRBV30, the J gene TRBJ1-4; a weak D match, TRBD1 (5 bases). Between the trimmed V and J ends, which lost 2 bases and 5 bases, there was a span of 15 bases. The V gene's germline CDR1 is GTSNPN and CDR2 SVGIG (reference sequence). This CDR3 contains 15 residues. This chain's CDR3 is CAWSRIGGRNEKLFF. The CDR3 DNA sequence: TGTGCCTGGAGTCGAATCGGGGGTCGGAATGAAAAACTGTTTTTT.

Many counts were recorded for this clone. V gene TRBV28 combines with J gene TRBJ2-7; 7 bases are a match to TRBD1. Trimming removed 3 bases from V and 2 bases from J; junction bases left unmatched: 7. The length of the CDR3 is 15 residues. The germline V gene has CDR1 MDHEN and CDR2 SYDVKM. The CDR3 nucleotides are TGTGCCAGCAGTTTCCGGGACAGACATACCTACGAGCAGTACTTC. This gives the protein CASSFRDRHTYEQYF.

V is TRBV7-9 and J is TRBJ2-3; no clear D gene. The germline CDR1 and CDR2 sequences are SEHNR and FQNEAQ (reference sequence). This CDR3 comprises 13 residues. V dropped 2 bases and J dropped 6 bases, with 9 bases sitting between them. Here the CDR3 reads CASSLSGWDTQYF. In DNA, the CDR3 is TGTGCCAGCAGCTTATCCGGGTGGGATACGCAGTATTTT.

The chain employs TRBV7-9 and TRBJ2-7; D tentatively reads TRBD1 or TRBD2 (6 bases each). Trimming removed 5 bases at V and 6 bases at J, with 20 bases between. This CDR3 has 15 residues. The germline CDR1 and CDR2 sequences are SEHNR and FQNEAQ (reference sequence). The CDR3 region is CASSPRGGGPLEQYF. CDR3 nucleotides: TGTGCCAGCAGCCCCCGAGGAGGGGGGCCCCTCGAGCAGTACTTC.

The DNA of the CDR3 is TGTGCCATCAGTGAGTCGGAGACGGGTGAAAAACTGTTTTTT. Its translation: CAISESETGEKLFF. The chain couples TRBV10-3 to TRBJ1-4; the D is unclear. Germline CDR1 ENHRY, CDR2 SYGVKD. V lost 0 bases and J lost 7, with 9 bases in between. This CDR3 contains 14 residues.

The CDR3 spells CATSRGGEDNEQFF. The CDR3 DNA reads TGTGCCACCAGCAGAGGGGGTGAAGACAATGAGCAGTTCTTC. The chain is built from TRBV15 and TRBJ2-1, with D uncertain. V lost 1 base and J lost 5, with 9 bases in between. This CDR3 has 14 amino acids. CDR1 is LNHNV, CDR2 YYDKDF, per germline (reference sequence).

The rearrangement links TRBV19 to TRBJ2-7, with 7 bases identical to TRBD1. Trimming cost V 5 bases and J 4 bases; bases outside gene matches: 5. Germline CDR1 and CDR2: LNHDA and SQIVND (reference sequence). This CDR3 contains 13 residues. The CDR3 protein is CASSPTGQYEQYF. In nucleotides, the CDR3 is TGTGCCAGTAGTCCGACAGGGCAGTACGAGCAGTACTTC.

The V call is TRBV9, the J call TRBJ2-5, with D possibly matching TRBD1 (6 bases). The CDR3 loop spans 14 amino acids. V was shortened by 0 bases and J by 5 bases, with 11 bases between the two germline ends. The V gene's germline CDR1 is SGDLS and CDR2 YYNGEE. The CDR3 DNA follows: TGTGCCAGCAGCGTAGAAGGGGGTCGGGAGACCCAGTACTTC. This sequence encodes CASSVEGGRETQYF. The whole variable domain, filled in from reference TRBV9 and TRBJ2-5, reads DSGVTQTPKHLITATGQRVTLRCSPRSGDLSVYWYQQSLDQGLQFLIQYYNGEERAKGNILERFSAQQFPDLHSELNLSSLELGDSALYFCASSVEGGRETQYFGPGTRLLVL.